The next 14 T cell receptor beta chains were all read from a single sample in a study of blood T cells in healthy people across ages. A J-beta primer mix and a sample-barcoded 5' primer were used in a second PCR of roughly 6 to 12 cycles. Using its own MiXCR run on the 5' RACE reads, TCRdb lists one record per CDR3 protein. The sample yields roughly 1,000,000 distinct CDR3 sequences, under 30% seen once. These data also featured in a second study, about T cells of mothers and their children.

The sequenced material came from blood. These receptors originate from a girl aged 2 to 10 in good health.

The CDR3: CATSSRTPNRGRDTQYF. In DNA, the CDR3 is TGTGCCACCAGCAGTCGGACCCCAAACAGGGGGCGCGATACGCAGTATTTT. V usage is TRBV15 and J usage is TRBJ2-3; TRBD1 agrees at 9 bases. The CDR3 loop spans 17 amino acids. V shed 3 bases, J shed 6 bases, and the junction held 13 bases outside the gene matches. The germline V gene has CDR1 LNHNV and CDR2 YYDKDF (reference sequence).

The chain couples TRBV6-5 to TRBJ1-4; unclear D gene. Germline V CDR1 and CDR2: MNHEY, SVGAGI. V was clipped by 0 bases and J by 5 bases, with 16 bases between them. The CDR3 has 17 amino acids. The DNA for the CDR3 is TGTGCCAGCAGTTACTCGGAGGGCCCGGGGAGGAATGAAAAACTGTTTTTT. Translating gives CASSYSEGPGRNEKLFF.

This clonotype appeared a few times. The chain joins TRBV12-3 or TRBV12-4 to TRBJ1-4, with 8 bases identical to TRBD1. The length of the CDR3 is 13 residues. The junction had 7 bases not matched to a gene; V was cut back by 4 bases and J by 12 bases. The CDR3 is CASSSPGQGQLFF. In DNA form, the CDR3 reads TGTGCCAGCAGTTCCCCTGGACAGGGACAACTGTTTTTT.

Note on this clonotype: The germline gene is not matched at one end of the junction; a read error may be the cause. The chain couples TRBV4-2 to TRBJ1-5; 8 bases fit TRBD1. Germline V CDR1 and CDR2: LGHNA, YNFKEQ. The CDR3 is 15 residues long. CDR3 loop: CACSQQGELSQSQHF. CDR3 DNA sequence: TGTGCCTGCAGCCAACAGGGGGAGTTAAGTCAGTCCCAGCATTTT.

This clonotype was counted between two and nine times. The chain joins TRBV2 to TRBJ2-5; D remains unclear. The CDR3 extends over 14 amino acids. CDR1 SNHLY and CDR2 FYNNEI come from the germline V gene. CDR3: CVTRPRVLQETQYF. In nucleotides, the CDR3 is TGTGTCACCCGACCTCGGGTTCTCCAAGAGACCCAGTACTTC.

This clonotype was detected only a few times. V gene TRBV7-9 combines with J gene TRBJ2-1; TRBD2 might be the D (7 bases). Trimming took 7 bases from V and 7 from J, leaving 17 bases between them. This CDR3 is built from 14 residues. Germline V CDR1 and CDR2: SEHNR, FQNEAQ (reference sequence). DNA for the CDR3: TGTGCCAGCAACAGGGAATGGGAGGGGAATGAGCAGTTCTTC. It translates to CASNREWEGNEQFF.

The chain links TRBV10-2 to TRBJ1-1; D remains unclear. V lost 7 bases and J 3 bases, leaving 12 bases between the germline ends. In germline, CDR1 is WSHSY, CDR2 SAAADI. This CDR3 contains 13 residues. Here the CDR3 DNA reads TGCGCCAGCACAAGAAGGGTGGACACTGAAGCTTTCTTT. It yields the protein CASTRRVDTEAFF.

This clonotype was counted only a few times. This chain links TRBV7-9 with TRBJ2-5; D perhaps matches TRBD2 (6 bases). Per germline, CDR1 SEHNR and CDR2 FQNEAQ (reference sequence). CDR3 length: 14 amino acids. Trimming left V 6 bases short and J 2 bases short, with 13 bases between. CDR3 loop: CASSQTGLQETQYF. CDR3 coding DNA: TGTGCCAGCAGTCAAACGGGACTTCAAGAGACCCAGTACTTC.

This clonotype was observed a handful of times. This may stem from a read error, because a much larger clone lies one nucleotide away. The rearrangement uses TRBV5-6 and TRBJ2-1; D remains ambiguous. The CDR3 sequence is 12 residues long. Deletions cut 4 bases from V and 4 bases from J, with 6 bases between. Looked up from germline, CDR1 is SGHDT and CDR2 is YYEEEE. In DNA, the CDR3 is TGTGCCAGCAGCCGTAATTACAATGAGCAGTTCTTC. Amino acid sequence: CASSRNYNEQFF.

The rearrangement uses TRBV28 and TRBJ1-5; TRBD1 matches 7 bases. Unmatched junction bases numbered 6, after V lost 6 bases and J lost 4 bases. Germline values: CDR1 MDHEN, CDR2 SYDVKM. The CDR3 consists of 14 residues. CDR3 region: CASREIRGNQPQHF. Written as DNA, the CDR3 is TGTGCCAGCAGGGAAATCAGGGGGAATCAGCCCCAGCATTTT.

This clonotype has more than one count but fewer than ten. The rearrangement links TRBV12-3 or TRBV12-4 to TRBJ2-5; D call uncertain. This CDR3 is built from 16 residues. With 2 bases removed from V and 1 base from J, the gap between germline ends came to 14 bases. The CDR3 DNA follows: TGTGCCAGCAGTTTACGGATTGGAACGGCCCAAGAGACCCAGTACTTC. Translating it yields CASSLRIGTAQETQYF.

The rearrangement links TRBV10-3 to TRBJ2-7; D assignment may be TRBD1 or TRBD2 (5 bases each). The germline V gene has CDR1 ENHRY and CDR2 SYGVKD. The V and J ends lost 7 bases and 3 bases respectively, with 10 bases between them. The CDR3 spans 12 residues. The CDR3 loop reads CAIMGDNYEQYF. The DNA for the CDR3 is TGTGCCATCATGGGGGATAACTACGAGCAGTACTTC.

There are a few counts of this clonotype. The chain joins TRBV24-1 to TRBJ2-1; 10 nucleotides match TRBD2. The CDR3 spans 16 residues. J was trimmed by 4 bases and V by 7 bases; bases with no gene match: 9. Germline CDR1 and CDR2: KGHDR and SFDVKD. Here the CDR3 reads CATSSSGRAGYNEQFF. The CDR3 DNA reads TGTGCCACCAGCTCAAGCGGGAGGGCCGGGTACAATGAGCAGTTCTTC.

This chain links TRBV27 with TRBJ1-2; weak D call: TRBD1 (6 bases). Germline loops: CDR1 MNHEY, CDR2 SMNVEV (reference sequence). Trimming took 4 bases from V and 6 from J, leaving 15 bases between them. CDR3 size: 14 residues. As DNA, the CDR3 is TGTGCCAGCAGTTCCCTCGACAGGTCGGATGGCTACACCTTC. It yields the protein CASSSLDRSDGYTF.